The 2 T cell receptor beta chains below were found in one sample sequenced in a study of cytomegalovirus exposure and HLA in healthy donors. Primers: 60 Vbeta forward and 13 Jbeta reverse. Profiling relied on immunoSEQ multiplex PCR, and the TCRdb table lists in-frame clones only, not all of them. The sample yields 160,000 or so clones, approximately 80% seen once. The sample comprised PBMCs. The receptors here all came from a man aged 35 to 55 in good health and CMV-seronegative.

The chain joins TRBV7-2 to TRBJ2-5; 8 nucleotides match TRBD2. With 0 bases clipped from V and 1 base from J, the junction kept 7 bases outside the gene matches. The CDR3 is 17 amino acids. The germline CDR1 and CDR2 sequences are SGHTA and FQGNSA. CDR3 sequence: CASSLAVSSGFQETQYF. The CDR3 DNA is TGTGCCAGCAGCTTAGCGGTATCTAGCGGGTTCCAAGAGACCCAGTACTTC.

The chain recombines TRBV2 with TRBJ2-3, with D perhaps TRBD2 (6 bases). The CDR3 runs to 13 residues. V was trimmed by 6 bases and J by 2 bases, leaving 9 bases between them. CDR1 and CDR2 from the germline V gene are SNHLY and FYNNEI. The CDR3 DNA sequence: TGTGCCAGCAGAGGGAGGTACACAGATACGCAGTATTTT. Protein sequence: CASRGRYTDTQYF. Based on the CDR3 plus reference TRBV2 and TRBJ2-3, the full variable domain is EPEVTQTPSHQVTQMGQEVILRCVPISNHLYFYWYRQILGQKVEFLVSFYNNEISEKSEIFDDQFSVERPDGSNFTLKIRSTKLEDSAMYFCASRGRYTDTQYFGPGTRLTVL.